The clone carrying this TCR beta chain was counted a single time. This sample is drawn from a study of blood T cell repertoires in COVID-19. The overall study: Material from acute and convalescent COVID-19 was sourced from the United States, Italy and Spain.

Source study methods: The authors estimated nucleated cell counts from reference gene primer amplification. The assay was immunoSEQ multiplex PCR, and TCRdb's table has in-frame clones only and misses some. Clone size and V and J calls were adopted from that table, with D and trimming inferred from the DNA. The data show fewer than 300,000 clones, approximately 80% seen once. CDR3 length: 13 amino acids. V lost 2 bases and J lost 5, with 10 bases in between. CDR1 and CDR2 (germline): SGHAT, FQNNGV. This TCR was recovered from a man in his forties who had been exposed to COVID-19. The sample comprised PBMCs or T cells enriched from blood (not recorded which). V is TRBV11-2 and J is TRBJ2-7; D remains ambiguous. In DNA form, the CDR3 reads TGTGCCAGCAGCTTATATCTCTACGACGAGCAGTACTTC. This gives the protein CASSLYLYDEQYF.